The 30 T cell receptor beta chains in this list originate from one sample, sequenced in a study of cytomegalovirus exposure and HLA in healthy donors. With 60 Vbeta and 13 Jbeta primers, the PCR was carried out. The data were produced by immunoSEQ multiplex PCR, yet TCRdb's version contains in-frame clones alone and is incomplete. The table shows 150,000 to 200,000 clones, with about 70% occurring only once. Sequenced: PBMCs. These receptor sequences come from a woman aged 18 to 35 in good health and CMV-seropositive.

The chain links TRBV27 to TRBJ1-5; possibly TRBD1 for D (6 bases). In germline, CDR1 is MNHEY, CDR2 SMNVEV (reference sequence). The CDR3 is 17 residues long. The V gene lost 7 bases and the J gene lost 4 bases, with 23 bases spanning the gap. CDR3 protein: CASTPRGRGGLNQPQHF. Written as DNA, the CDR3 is TGTGCCAGCACGCCAAGGGGCAGGGGAGGGTTGAATCAGCCCCAGCATTTT.

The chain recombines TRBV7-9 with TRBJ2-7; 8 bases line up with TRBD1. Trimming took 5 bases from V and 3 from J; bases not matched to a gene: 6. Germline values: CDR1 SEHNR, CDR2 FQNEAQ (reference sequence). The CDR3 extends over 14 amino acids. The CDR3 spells CASSDGTGRYEQYF. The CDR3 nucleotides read TGTGCCAGCAGCGACGGGACAGGTCGCTACGAGCAGTACTTC.

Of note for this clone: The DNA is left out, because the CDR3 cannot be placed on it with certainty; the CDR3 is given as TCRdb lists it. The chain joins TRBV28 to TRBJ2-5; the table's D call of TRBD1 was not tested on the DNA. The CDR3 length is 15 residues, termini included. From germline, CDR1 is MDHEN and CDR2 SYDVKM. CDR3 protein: CASSSSTGGVETQYF.

This CDR3 is CASSPLGRSLRGSTEAFF. The CDR3 DNA reads as TGCGCCAGCAGCCCCCTAGGCCGATCCCTAAGAGGTAGCACTGAAGCTTTCTTT. This chain links TRBV5-1 with TRBJ1-1, with no clear D. The CDR3 loop spans 18 amino acids. V dropped 4 bases and J dropped 4 bases, with 26 bases sitting between them. CDR1 and CDR2 (germline): SGHRS, YFSETQ. Variable domain in full (rest from reference TRBV5-1 and TRBJ1-1): KAGVTQTPRYLIKTRGQQVTLSCSPISGHRSVSWYQQTPGQGLQFLFEYFSETQRNKGNFPGRFSGRQFSNSRSEMNVSTLELGDSALYLCASSPLGRSLRGSTEAFFGQGTRLTVV.

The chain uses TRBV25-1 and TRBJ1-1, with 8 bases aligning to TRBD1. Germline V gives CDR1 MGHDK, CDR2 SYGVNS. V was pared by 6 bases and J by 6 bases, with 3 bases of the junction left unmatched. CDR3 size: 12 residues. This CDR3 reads CASSGQGAEAFF. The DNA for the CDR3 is TGTGCCAGCAGCGGACAGGGCGCTGAAGCTTTCTTT.

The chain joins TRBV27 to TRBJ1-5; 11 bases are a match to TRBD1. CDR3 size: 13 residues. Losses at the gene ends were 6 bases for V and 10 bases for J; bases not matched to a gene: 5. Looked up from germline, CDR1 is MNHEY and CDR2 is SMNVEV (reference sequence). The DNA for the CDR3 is TGTGCCAGCAGGGGGACAGGGGGAGTCCCCCAGCATTTT. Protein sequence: CASRGTGGVPQHF.

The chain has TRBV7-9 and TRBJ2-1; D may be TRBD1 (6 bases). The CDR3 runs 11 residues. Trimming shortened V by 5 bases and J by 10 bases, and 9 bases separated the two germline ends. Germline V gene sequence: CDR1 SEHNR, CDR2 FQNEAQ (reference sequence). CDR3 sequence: CASSPGQEQFF. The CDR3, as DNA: TGTGCCAGCAGCCCAGGACAGGAGCAGTTCTTC.

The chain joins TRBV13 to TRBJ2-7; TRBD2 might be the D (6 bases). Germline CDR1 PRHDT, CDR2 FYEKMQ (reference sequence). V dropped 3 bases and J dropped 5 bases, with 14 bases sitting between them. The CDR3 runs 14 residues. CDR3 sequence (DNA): TGTGCCAGCAGCTTCAGCGGGTTCAGCGACGAGCAGTACTTC. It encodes CASSFSGFSDEQYF.

CDR3 protein: CASSDKPGIWNQPQHF. The CDR3 coding sequence is TGTGCCAGCAGCGACAAGCCAGGGATCTGGAATCAGCCCCAGCATTTT. V usage is TRBV6-6 and J usage is TRBJ1-5, with a weak D call TRBD1 (5 bases). This CDR3 comprises 16 residues. The V gene lost 6 bases and the J gene lost 4 bases, with 19 bases spanning the gap. Germline CDR1 is MNHNY and CDR2 is SVGAGI (reference sequence).

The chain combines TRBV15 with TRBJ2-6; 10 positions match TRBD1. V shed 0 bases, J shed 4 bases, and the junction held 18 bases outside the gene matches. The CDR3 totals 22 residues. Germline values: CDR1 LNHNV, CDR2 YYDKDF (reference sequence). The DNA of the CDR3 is TGTGCCACCAGCAGAGAAGGGGAACCGGGACAGGGGATGTTCTGGGGGGCCAACGTCCTGACTTTC. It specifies CATSREGEPGQGMFWGANVLTF.

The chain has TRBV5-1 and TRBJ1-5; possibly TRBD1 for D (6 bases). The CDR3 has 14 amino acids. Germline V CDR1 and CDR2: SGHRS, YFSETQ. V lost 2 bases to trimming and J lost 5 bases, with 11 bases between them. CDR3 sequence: CASSLQGLDQPQHF. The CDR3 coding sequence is TGCGCCAGCAGCTTACAGGGTTTGGATCAGCCCCAGCATTTT.

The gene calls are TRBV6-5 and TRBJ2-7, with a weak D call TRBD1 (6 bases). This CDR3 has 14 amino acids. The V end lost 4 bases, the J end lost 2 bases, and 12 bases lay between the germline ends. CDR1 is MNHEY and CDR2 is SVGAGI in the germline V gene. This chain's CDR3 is CASSFGDTAYEQYF. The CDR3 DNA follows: TGTGCCAGCAGTTTCGGGGACACTGCCTACGAGCAGTACTTC.

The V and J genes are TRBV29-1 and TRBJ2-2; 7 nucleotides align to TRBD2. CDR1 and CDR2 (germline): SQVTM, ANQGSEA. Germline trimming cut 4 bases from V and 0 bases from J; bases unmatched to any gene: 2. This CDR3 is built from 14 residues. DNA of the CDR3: TGCAGCGTTGCGGGACTACCGAACACCGGGGAGCTGTTTTTT. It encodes CSVAGLPNTGELFF.

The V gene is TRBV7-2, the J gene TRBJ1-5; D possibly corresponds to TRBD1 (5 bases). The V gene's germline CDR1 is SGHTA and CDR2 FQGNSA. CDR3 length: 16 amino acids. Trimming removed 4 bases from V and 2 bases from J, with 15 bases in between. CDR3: CASSYAGHLGNQPQHF. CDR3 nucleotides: TGTGCCAGCAGCTACGCGGGGCATCTCGGCAATCAGCCCCAGCATTTT.

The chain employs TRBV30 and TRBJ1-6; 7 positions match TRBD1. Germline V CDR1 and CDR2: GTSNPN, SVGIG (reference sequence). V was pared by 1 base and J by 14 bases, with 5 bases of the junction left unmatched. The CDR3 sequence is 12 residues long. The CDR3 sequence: CAWSEQGSALHF. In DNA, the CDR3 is TGTGCCTGGAGTGAACAGGGGTCGGCCCTCCACTTT. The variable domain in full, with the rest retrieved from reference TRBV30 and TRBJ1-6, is SQTIHQWPATLVQPVGSPLSLECTVEGTSNPNLYWYRQAAGRGLQLLFYSVGIGQISSEVPQNLSASRPQDRQFILSSKKLLLSDSGFYLCAWSEQGSALHFGNGTRLTVT.

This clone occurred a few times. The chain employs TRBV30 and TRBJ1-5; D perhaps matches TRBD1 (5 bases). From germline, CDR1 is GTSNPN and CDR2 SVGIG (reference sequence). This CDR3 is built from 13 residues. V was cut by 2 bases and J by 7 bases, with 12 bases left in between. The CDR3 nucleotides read TGTGCCTGGAGTCTTGGGAAGGGGCAGCCCCAGCATTTT. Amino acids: CAWSLGKGQPQHF.

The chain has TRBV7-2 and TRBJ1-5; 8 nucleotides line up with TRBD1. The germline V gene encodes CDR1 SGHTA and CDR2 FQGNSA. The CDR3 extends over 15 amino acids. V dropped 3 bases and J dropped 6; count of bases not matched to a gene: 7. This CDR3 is CASSLDRTGRQPQHF. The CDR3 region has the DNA TGTGCCAGCAGCTTGGACAGGACAGGGCGTCAGCCCCAGCATTTT. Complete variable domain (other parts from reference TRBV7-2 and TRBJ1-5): GAGVSQSPSNKVTEKGKDVELRCDPISGHTALYWYRQSLGQGLEFLIYFQGNSAPDKSGLPSDRFSAERTGGSVSTLTIQRTQQEDSAVYLCASSLDRTGRQPQHFGDGTRLSIL.

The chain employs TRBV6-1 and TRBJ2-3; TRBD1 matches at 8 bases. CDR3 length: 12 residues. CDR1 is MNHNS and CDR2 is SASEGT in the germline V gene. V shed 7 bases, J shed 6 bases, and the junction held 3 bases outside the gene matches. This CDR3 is CASTNRGDTQYF. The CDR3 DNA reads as TGTGCCAGCACAAACAGGGGGGATACGCAGTATTTT.

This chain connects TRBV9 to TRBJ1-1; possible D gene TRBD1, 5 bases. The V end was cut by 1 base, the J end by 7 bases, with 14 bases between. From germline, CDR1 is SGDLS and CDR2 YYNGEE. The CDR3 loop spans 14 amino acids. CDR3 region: CASSVTPLDSEAFF. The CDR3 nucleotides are TGTGCCAGCAGCGTAACTCCACTCGACAGTGAAGCTTTCTTT.

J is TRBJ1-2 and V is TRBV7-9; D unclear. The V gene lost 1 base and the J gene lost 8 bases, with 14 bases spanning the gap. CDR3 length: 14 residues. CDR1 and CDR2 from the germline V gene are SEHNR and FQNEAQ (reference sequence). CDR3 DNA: TGTGCCAGCAGCTTAGGATCTTTGGTAGTGGGCTACACCTTC. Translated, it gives CASSLGSLVVGYTF.

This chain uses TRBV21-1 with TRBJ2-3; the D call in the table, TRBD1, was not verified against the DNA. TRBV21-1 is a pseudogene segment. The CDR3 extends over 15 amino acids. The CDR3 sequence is CASKQGTPSPDTQYF. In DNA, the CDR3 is TGTGCCAGCAAGCAGGGGACACCGAGCCCCGATACGCAGTATTTT.

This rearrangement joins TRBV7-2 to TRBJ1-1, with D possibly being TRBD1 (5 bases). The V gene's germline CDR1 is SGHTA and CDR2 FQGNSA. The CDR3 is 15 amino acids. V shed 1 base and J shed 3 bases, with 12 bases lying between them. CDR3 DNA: TGTGCCAGCAGCTTAGTCGGGGGGGGGTACACTGAAGCTTTCTTT. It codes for CASSLVGGGYTEAFF.

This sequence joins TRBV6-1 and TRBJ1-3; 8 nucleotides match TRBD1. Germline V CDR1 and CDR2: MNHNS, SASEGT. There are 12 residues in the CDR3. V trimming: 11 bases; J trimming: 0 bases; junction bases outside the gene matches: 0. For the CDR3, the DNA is TGTGCCGGACAGGGCTCTGGAAACACCATATATTTT. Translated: CAGQGSGNTIYF.

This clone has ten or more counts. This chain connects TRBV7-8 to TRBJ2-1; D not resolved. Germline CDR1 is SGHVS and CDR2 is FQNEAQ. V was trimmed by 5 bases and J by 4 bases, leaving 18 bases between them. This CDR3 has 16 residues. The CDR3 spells CASSTQSAGAYNEQFF. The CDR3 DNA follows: TGTGCCAGCAGCACCCAGTCGGCAGGCGCGTACAATGAGCAGTTCTTC. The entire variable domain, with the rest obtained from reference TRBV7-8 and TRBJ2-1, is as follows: GAGVSQSPRYKVAKRGQDVALRCDPISGHVSLFWYQQALGQGPEFLTYFQNEAQLDKSGLPSDRFFAERPEGSVSTLKIQRTQQEDSAVYLCASSTQSAGAYNEQFFGPGTRLTVL.

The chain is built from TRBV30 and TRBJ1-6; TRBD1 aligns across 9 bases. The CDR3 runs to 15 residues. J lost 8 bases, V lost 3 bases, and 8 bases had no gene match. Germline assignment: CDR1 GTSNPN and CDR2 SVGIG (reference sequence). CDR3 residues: CAWSTPGQGYSPLHF. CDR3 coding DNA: TGTGCCTGGAGCACCCCGGGACAGGGTTATTCACCCCTCCACTTT.

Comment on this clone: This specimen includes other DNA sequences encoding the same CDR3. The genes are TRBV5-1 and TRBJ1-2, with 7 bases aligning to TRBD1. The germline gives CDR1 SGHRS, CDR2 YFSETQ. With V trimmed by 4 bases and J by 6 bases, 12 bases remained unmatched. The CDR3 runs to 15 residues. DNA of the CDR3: TGCGCCAGCAGCACCGGACAGGAGGCGTTAAATGGCTACACCTTC. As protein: CASSTGQEALNGYTF.

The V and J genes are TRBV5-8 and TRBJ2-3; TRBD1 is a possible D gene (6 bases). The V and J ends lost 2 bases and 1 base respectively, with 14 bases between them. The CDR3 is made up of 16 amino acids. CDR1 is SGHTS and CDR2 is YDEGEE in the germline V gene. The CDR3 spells CASSFRTGRGTDTQYF. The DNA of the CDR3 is TGTGCCAGCAGCTTCCGTACAGGGAGAGGCACAGATACGCAGTATTTT.

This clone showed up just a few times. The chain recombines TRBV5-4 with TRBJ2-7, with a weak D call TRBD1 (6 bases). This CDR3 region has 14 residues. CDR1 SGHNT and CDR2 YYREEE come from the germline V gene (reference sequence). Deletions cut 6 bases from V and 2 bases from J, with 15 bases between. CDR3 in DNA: TGTGCCAGCAAACCGGGACAAGGAGCCTACGAGCAGTACTTC. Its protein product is CASKPGQGAYEQYF.

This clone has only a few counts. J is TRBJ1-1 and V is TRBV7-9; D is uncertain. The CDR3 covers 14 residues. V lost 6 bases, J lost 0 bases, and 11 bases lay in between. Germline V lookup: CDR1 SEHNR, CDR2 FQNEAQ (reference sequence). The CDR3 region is CASRSQSMNTEAFF. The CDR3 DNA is TGTGCCAGCAGGTCACAGAGCATGAACACTGAAGCTTTCTTT.

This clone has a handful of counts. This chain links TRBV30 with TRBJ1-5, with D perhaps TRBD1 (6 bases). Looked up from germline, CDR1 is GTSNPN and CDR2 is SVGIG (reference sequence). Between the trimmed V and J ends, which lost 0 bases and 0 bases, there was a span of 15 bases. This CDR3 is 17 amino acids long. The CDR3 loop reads CAWSVRGWEYSNQPQHF. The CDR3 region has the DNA TGTGCCTGGAGTGTCAGGGGATGGGAGTATAGCAATCAGCCCCAGCATTTT.